The 18 T cell receptor beta chains in this list originate from one sample, sequenced in a study of blood T cell repertoires in COVID-19. Profiled with immunoSEQ multiplex PCR; TCRdb holds only in-frame clones, not every one. The sample shows around 170,000 clones, around 89% of them seen only once. Sequencing used peripheral blood. Receptors were obtained from a man between 60 and 70 years old with acute or convalescent COVID-19.

The sample holds one count of this clone. The V and J genes are TRBV19 and TRBJ1-5, with 10 nucleotides matching TRBD1. With V trimmed by 6 bases and J by 0 bases, 23 bases remained unmatched. CDR3 size: 22 residues. Germline CDR1 LNHDA, CDR2 SQIVND (reference sequence). The CDR3 loop reads CASRAGTGAGDRPRNSNQPQHF. The CDR3 DNA reads TGTGCCAGTAGGGCCGGGACAGGGGCAGGGGACAGGCCTCGGAATAGCAATCAGCCCCAGCATTTT.

V gene TRBV18 combines with J gene TRBJ2-1; TRBD2 aligns across 9 bases. J was trimmed by 7 bases and V by 2 bases; bases with no gene match: 6. Germline V gene data show CDR1 as KGHSH and CDR2 as LQKENI. This CDR3 is 15 amino acids long. The CDR3 DNA reads as TGTGCCAGCTCACCAACTTTAGCGGGGGAGAATGAGCAGTTCTTC. This encodes CASSPTLAGENEQFF.

The chain recombines TRBV7-2 with TRBJ1-3; a possible D gene is TRBD1 (5 bases). Trimming shortened V by 1 base and J by 3 bases, and 7 bases separated the two germline ends. CDR1 is SGHTA, CDR2 FQGNSA, per germline. CDR3 length: 14 residues. In DNA, the CDR3 is TGTGCCAGCAGCTTAGGACAGATTGGAAACACCATATATTTT. Translated: CASSLGQIGNTIYF.

The J gene is TRBJ2-1, the V gene TRBV6-5; 12 nucleotides agree with TRBD1. Germline values: CDR1 MNHEY, CDR2 SVGAGI. V lost 2 bases and J lost 7; bases outside the gene matches: 3. The length of the CDR3 is 15 residues. The CDR3, as DNA: TGTGCCAGCAGTTACCGGGACAGGGGGCGGAATGAGCAGTTCTTC. As protein: CASSYRDRGRNEQFF.

The chain recombines TRBV6-6 with TRBJ2-7; 7 bases fit TRBD2. CDR3 length: 15 amino acids. Germline assignment: CDR1 MNHNY and CDR2 SVGAGI (reference sequence). Unmatched junction bases numbered 4, after V lost 1 base and J lost 1 base. The CDR3 here is CASSYYSGASYEQYF. CDR3 DNA: TGTGCCAGCAGTTACTACAGCGGGGCTTCCTACGAGCAGTACTTC.

V is TRBV5-6 and J is TRBJ1-4, with TRBD1 identical over 7 bases. The ends lost 1 base at V and 4 bases at J; junction bases unmatched: 4. CDR1 is SGHDT, CDR2 YYEEEE, per germline. The CDR3 consists of 15 residues. The CDR3 nucleotides are TGTGCCAGCAGCTTGTTGGGACAGAATAATGAAAAACTGTTTTTT. It encodes CASSLLGQNNEKLFF.

The rearrangement uses TRBV18 and TRBJ1-5; TRBD1 agrees at 7 bases. This CDR3 is 14 amino acids long. The trim removed 5 bases at V and 4 bases at J, leaving 5 bases unmatched. Germline CDR1 is KGHSH and CDR2 is LQKENI. The CDR3 is CASSWDSQNQPQHF. The CDR3 coding sequence is TGTGCCAGCTCATGGGACAGCCAAAATCAGCCCCAGCATTTT.

V gene TRBV19 combines with J gene TRBJ1-1; 8 positions agree with TRBD1. Per the germline V gene, CDR1 is LNHDA and CDR2 is SQIVND (reference sequence). V lost 2 bases and J lost 1; bases outside the gene matches: 6. CDR3 length: 16 amino acids. In DNA form, the CDR3 reads TGTGCCAGTAGTATACTTTCCGGGACAGGGAACACTGAAGCTTTCTTT. Residues: CASSILSGTGNTEAFF.

The chain couples TRBV6-5 to TRBJ1-6; D gene unclear. Trimming shortened V by 0 bases and J by 6 bases, and 12 bases separated the two germline ends. The CDR3 spans 16 residues. Germline CDR1 is MNHEY and CDR2 is SVGAGI. CDR3 sequence (DNA): TGTGCCAGCAGTTACTCGGGTGCGGGTAGTAATTCACCCCTCCACTTT. This encodes CASSYSGAGSNSPLHF.

The chain recombines TRBV5-6 with TRBJ1-2, with D possibly matching TRBD1 (6 bases). Per the germline V gene, CDR1 is SGHDT and CDR2 is YYEEEE. This CDR3 is built from 14 residues. Trimming pared 5 bases from V and 0 bases from J, leaving 11 bases between. CDR3 sequence reads: CASRETGSNYGYTF. CDR3 nucleotides: TGTGCCAGCAGGGAAACAGGGTCTAACTATGGCTACACCTTC. Filled out from reference TRBV5-6 and TRBJ1-2, the complete variable domain reads DAGVTQSPTHLIKTRGQQVTLRCSPKSGHDTVSWYQQALGQGPQFIFQYYEEEERQRGNFPDRFSGHQFPNYSSELNVNALLLGDSALYLCASRETGSNYGYTFGSGTRLTVV.

Notes on this clone: Other DNA sequences in this sample translate to the same CDR3. The V and J genes are TRBV6-1 and TRBJ2-1; 8 positions agree with TRBD1. Germline CDR1 reads MNHNS; CDR2 reads SASEGT. The CDR3 has 19 amino acids. The V and J ends lost 2 bases and 0 bases, in that order; junction bases with no gene match: 12. The CDR3 coding sequence is TGTGCCAGCAGTGAACGCGGACAGGGCGCGATCAGCTCCTACAATGAGCAGTTCTTC. Translated: CASSERGQGAISSYNEQFF.

This rearrangement joins TRBV28 to TRBJ1-5; 8 nucleotides align to TRBD1. Germline V lookup: CDR1 MDHEN, CDR2 SYDVKM. Losses at the gene ends were 6 bases for V and 4 bases for J; bases not matched to a gene: 8. CDR3 length: 15 amino acids. The CDR3 DNA reads as TGTGCCAGCAGCCGTGGACAGGGCATGAATCAGCCCCAGCATTTT. The encoded protein is CASSRGQGMNQPQHF.

This clone was recorded once. This chain links TRBV5-1 with TRBJ1-5; no definite D call. Trimming left V 4 bases short and J 2 bases short, with 13 bases between. The germline gives CDR1 SGHRS, CDR2 YFSETQ. CDR3 length: 15 amino acids. In nucleotides, the CDR3 is TGCGCCAGCAGCCCGGTGGGAGGCGGCAATCAGCCCCAGCATTTT. Its protein is CASSPVGGGNQPQHF.

This sequence joins TRBV4-3 and TRBJ1-2, with D possibly matching TRBD1 (5 bases). The CDR3 loop spans 15 amino acids. V was pared by 0 bases and J by 3 bases, with 11 bases between. Germline V gene sequence: CDR1 LGHNA, CDR2 YSLEER. The CDR3 DNA sequence: TGCGCCAGCAGCCAAGATCCCAGGGAGGACTATGGCTACACCTTC. Residues: CASSQDPREDYGYTF.

The J gene is TRBJ1-3, the V gene TRBV6-6; 8 positions match TRBD1. The germline V gene has CDR1 MNHNY and CDR2 SVGAGI (reference sequence). Trimming took 10 bases from V and 2 from J; bases not matched to a gene: 7. CDR3 size: 14 residues. CDR3 in DNA: TGTGCCACCGGAACAGGGGGAACTGGAAACACCATATATTTT. This sequence encodes CATGTGGTGNTIYF.

The chain joins TRBV5-6 to TRBJ1-3; D call uncertain. Per germline, CDR1 SGHDT and CDR2 YYEEEE. CDR3 size: 14 residues. Trimming removed 4 bases from V and 3 bases from J, with 11 bases in between. CDR3 region: CASSPGLHGNTIYF. CDR3 DNA: TGTGCCAGCAGCCCCGGACTACATGGAAACACCATATATTTT. Complete variable domain (other parts from reference TRBV5-6 and TRBJ1-3): DAGVTQSPTHLIKTRGQQVTLRCSPKSGHDTVSWYQQALGQGPQFIFQYYEEEERQRGNFPDRFSGHQFPNYSSELNVNALLLGDSALYLCASSPGLHGNTIYFGEGSWLTVV.

In DNA, the CDR3 is TGTGCCAGCAGCCAACAGGGTTTAGTTGGAAACACCATATATTTT. Translated: CASSQQGLVGNTIYF. The rearrangement uses TRBV4-2 and TRBJ1-3, with TRBD1 as a possible D gene (5 bases). Per germline, CDR1 LGHNA and CDR2 YNFKEQ. V shed 2 bases and J shed 3 bases, with 11 bases lying between them. The CDR3 has 15 residues.

This chain joins TRBV12-3 or TRBV12-4 and TRBJ2-1; no clear D gene. V was clipped by 2 bases and J by 9 bases, with 5 bases between them. The CDR3 has 11 residues. The CDR3 region has the DNA TGTGCCAGCAGTTTAAGGAGTGAGCAGTTCTTC. Its protein product is CASSLRSEQFF.